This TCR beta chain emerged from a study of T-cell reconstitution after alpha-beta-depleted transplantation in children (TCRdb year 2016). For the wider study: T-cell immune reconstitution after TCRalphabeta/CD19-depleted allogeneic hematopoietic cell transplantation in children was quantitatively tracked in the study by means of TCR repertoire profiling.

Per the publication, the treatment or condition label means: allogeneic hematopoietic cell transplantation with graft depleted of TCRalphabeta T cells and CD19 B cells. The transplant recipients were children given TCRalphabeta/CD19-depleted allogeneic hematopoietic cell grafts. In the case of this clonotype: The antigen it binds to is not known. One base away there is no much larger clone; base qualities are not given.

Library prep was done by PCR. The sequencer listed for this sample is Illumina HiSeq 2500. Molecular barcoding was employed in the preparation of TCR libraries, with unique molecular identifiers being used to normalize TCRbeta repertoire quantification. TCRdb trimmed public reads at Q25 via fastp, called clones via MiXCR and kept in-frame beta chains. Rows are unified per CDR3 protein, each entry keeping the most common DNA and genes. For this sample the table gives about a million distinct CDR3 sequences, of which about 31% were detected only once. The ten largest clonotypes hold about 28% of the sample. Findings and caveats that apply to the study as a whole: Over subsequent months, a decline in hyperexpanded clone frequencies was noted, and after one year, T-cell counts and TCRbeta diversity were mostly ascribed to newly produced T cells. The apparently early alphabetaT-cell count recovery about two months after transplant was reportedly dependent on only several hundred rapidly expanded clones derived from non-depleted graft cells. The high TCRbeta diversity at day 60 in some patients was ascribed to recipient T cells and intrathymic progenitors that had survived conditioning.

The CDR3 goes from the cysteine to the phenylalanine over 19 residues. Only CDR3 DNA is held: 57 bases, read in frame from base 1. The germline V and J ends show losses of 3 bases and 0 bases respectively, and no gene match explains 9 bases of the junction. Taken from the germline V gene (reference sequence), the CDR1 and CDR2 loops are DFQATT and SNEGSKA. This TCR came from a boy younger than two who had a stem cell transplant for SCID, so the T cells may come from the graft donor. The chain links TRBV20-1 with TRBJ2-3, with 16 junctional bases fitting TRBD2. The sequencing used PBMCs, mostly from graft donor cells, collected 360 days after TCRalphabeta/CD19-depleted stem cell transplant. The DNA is TGCAGTGCTAGCTCCGGGACTAGCGGGGGGGCTTTTAGCACAGATACGCAGTATTTT. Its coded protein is CSASSGTSGGAFSTDTQYF.